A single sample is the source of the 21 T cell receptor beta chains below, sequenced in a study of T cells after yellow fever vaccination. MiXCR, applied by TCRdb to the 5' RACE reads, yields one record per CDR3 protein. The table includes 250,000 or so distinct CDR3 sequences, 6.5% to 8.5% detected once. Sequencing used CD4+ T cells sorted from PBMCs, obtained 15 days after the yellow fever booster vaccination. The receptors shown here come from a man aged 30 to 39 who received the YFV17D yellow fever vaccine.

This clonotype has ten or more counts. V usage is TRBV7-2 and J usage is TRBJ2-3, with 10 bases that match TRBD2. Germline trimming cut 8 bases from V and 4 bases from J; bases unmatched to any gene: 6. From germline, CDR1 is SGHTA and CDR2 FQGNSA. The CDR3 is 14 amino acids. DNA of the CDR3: TGTGCCAGCGGATTAGCGGGAGGTTCAGATACGCAGTATTTT. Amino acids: CASGLAGGSDTQYF.

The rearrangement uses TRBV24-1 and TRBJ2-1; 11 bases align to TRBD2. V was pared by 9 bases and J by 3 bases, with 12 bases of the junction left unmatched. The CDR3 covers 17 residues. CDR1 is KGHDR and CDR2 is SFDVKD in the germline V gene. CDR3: CATSKSPGLADYNEQFF. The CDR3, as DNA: TGTGCCACCTCGAAGAGTCCGGGACTAGCGGACTACAATGAGCAGTTCTTC.

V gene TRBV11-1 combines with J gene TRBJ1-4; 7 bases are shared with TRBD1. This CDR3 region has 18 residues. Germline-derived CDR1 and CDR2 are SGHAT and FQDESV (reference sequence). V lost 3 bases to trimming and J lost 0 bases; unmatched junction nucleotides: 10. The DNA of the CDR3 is TGTGCCAGCAGCTTTTCCCGTCCCCAGGGGGCAACTAATGAAAAACTGTTTTTT. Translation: CASSFSRPQGATNEKLFF.

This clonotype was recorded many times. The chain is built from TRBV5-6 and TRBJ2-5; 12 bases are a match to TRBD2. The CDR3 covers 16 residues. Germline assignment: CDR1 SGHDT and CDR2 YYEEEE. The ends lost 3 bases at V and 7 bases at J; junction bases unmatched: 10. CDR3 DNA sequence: TGTGCCAGCAGCTGGTGGACTAGCGGGAACGTCGTGACCCAGTACTTC. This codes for CASSWWTSGNVVTQYF.

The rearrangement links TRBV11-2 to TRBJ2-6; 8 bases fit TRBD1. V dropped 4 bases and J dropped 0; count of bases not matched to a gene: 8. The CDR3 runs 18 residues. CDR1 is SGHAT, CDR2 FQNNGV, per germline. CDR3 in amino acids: CASSSRTGSLSGANVLTF. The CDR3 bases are TGTGCCAGCAGCTCCCGGACAGGGAGTCTCTCTGGGGCCAACGTCCTGACTTTC.

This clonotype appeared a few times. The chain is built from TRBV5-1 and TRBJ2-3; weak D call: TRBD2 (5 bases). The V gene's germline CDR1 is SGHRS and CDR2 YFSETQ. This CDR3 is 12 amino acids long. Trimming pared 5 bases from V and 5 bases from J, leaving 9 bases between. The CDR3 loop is CASSSGKDTQYF. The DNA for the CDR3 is TGCGCCAGCAGTTCCGGGAAAGATACGCAGTATTTT.

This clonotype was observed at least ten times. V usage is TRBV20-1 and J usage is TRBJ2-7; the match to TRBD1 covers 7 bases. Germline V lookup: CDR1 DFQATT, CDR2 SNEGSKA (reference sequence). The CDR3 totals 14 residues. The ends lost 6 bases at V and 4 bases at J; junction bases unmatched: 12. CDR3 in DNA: TGCAGTGCCAAACGACAGGGTGGGTCGTACGAGCAGTACTTC. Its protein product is CSAKRQGGSYEQYF.

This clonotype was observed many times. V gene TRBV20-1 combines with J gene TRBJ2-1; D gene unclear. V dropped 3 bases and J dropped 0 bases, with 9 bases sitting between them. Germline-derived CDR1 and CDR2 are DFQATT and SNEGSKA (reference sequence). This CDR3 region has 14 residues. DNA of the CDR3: TGCAGTGCTAGTGACTGGAGCTCCTACAATGAGCAGTTCTTC. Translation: CSASDWSSYNEQFF.

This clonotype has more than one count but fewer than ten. The DNA of the CDR3 is TGCAGTGCTAGTCGTGAGGCTAGCGGAAGGATCACAGATACGCAGTATTTT. Translation: CSASREASGRITDTQYF. The chain couples TRBV20-1 to TRBJ2-3; 7 nucleotides line up with TRBD2. Germline-derived CDR1 and CDR2 are DFQATT and SNEGSKA (reference sequence). CDR3 length equals 17 residues. The V and J ends lost 3 bases and 2 bases, in that order; junction bases with no gene match: 14.

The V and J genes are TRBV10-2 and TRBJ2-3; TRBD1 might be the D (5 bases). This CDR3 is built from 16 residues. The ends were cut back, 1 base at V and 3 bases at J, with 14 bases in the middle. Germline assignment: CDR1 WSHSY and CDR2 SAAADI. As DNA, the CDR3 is TGCGCCAGCAGTGAGTTCAGGAAAGGGGTAACAGATACGCAGTATTTT. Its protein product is CASSEFRKGVTDTQYF.

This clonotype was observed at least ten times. The CDR3 is CSASSGTGFSV. The CDR3 DNA sequence: TGCAGTGCTAGTTCCGGGACAGGCTTTTCGGTC. The chain uses TRBV20-1 and TRBJ2-7; 8 nucleotides line up with TRBD1. This CDR3 contains 11 residues. CDR1 DFQATT and CDR2 SNEGSKA come from the germline V gene (reference sequence).

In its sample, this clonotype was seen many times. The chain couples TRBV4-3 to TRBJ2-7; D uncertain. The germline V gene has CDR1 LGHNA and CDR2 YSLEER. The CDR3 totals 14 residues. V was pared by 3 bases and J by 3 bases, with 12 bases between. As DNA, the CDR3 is TGCGCCAGCAGCCATCTGGACGAGAACTACGAGCAGTACTTC. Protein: CASSHLDENYEQYF.

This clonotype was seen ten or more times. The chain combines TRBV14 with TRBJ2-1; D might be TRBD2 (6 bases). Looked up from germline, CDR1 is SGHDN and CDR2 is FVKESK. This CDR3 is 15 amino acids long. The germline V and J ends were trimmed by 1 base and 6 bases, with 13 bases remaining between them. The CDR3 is CASSQAGLPSNEQFF. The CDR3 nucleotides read TGTGCCAGCAGCCAAGCGGGACTTCCCTCCAATGAGCAGTTCTTC.

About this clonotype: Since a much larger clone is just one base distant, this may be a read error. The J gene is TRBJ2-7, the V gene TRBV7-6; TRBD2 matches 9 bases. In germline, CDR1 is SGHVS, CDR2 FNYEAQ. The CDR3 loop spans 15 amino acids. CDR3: CSSSAVSGSSNEQYF. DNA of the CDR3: TGTTCCAGCAGCGCAGTTAGCGGGAGTTCCAACGAGCAGTACTTC. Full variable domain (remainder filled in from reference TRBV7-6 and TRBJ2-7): GAGVSQSPRYKVTKRGQDVALRCDPISGHVSLYWYRQALGQGPEFLTYFNYEAQQDKSGLPNDRFSAERPEGSISTLTIQRTEQRDSAMYRCSSSAVSGSSNEQYFGPGTRLTVT.

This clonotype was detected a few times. This CDR3 is CSARRGGRNTEAFF. CDR3 DNA: TGCAGTGCGAGAAGAGGTGGCAGGAACACTGAAGCTTTCTTT. J is TRBJ1-1 and V is TRBV20-1; D is undetermined. The V end was cut by 6 bases, the J end by 1 base, with 15 bases between. The germline V gene encodes CDR1 DFQATT and CDR2 SNEGSKA (reference sequence). The CDR3 contains 14 residues.

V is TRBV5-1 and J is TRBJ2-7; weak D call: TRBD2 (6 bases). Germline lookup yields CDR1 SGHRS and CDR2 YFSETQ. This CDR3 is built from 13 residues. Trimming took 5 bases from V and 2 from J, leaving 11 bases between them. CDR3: CASREGFTYEQYF. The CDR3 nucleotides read TGCGCCAGCAGGGAGGGTTTCACCTACGAGCAGTACTTC.

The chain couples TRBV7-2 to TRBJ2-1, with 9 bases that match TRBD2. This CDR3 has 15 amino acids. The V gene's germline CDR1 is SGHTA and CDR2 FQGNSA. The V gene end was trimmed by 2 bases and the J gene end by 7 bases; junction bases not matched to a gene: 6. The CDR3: CASSLRGTSRNEQFF. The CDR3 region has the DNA TGTGCCAGCAGCTTAAGGGGGACTAGCCGGAATGAGCAGTTCTTC.

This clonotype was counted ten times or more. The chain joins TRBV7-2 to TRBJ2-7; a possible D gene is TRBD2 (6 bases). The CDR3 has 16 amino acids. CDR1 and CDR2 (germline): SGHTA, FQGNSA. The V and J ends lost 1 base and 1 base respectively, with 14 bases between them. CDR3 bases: TGTGCCAGCAGCTTAGGGCCGCTAGCGACTTCCTACGAGCAGTACTTC. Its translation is CASSLGPLATSYEQYF.

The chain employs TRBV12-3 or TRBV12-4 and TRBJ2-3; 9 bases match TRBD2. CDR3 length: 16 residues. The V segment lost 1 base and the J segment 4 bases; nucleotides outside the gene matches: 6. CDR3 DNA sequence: TGTGCCAGCAGTTTAGGGGTAGCGGGAGTGCCAGATACGCAGTATTTT. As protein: CASSLGVAGVPDTQYF.

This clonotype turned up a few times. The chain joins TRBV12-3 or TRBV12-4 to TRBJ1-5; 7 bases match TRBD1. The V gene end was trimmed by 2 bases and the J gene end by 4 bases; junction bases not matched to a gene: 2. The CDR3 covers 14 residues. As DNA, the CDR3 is TGTGCCAGCAGTTTACCACAGGGGAATCAGCCCCAGCATTTT. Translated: CASSLPQGNQPQHF.

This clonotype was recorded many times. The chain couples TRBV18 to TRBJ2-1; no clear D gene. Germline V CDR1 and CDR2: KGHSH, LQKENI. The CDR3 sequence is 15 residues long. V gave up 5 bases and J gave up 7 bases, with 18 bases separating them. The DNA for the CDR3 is TGTGCCAGCTCAAAAGGGCGCGCCGGGCCAAATGAGCAGTTCTTC. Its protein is CASSKGRAGPNEQFF.